This TCR beta chain was obtained from a study of PD-L1 blockade in urothelial cancer. Study-wide background: Between 0 and 3 prior chemotherapy regimens had been given to patients.

The CDR3 length is 15 residues. V was clipped by 1 base and J by 4 bases; unmatched bases: 2. Sequenced by immunoSEQ multiplex PCR; TCRdb stores in-frame clones only, minus some. The sample carries 57,000 or so clones, roughly four fifths recorded once. This clone was seen only once. The chain carries TRBV23-1 and TRBJ2-1; 9 nucleotides align to TRBD2. TRBV23-1 is sorted into the ORF group, with uncertain function. This clonotype was obtained from a man aged 70-80 years with urothelial cancer. The source material was PBMCs, sampled around atezolizumab (anti-PD-L1) treatment. CDR3 DNA sequence: TGCGCCAGCAGTCAATACCTAGCGGGATACAATGAGCAGTTCTTC. As protein: CASSQYLAGYNEQFF.